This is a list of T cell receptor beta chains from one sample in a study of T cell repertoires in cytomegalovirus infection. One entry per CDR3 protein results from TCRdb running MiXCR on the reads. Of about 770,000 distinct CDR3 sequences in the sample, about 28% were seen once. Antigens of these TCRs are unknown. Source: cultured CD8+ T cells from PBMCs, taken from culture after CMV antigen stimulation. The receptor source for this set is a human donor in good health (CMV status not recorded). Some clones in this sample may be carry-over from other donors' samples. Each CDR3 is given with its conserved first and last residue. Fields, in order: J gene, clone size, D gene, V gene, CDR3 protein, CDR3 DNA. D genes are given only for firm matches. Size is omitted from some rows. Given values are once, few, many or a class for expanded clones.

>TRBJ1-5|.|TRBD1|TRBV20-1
CSARGWDRVNGDSNQPQHF
TGCAGTGCTAGGGGGTGGGACAGGGTTAATGGGGATAGCAATCAGCCCCAGCATTTT
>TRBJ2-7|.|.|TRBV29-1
CSVEERGSGYEQYF
TGCAGCGTTGAAGAGAGGGGTTCAGGTTACGAGCAGTACTTC
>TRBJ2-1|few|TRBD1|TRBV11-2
CASSLGQGQFF
TGTGCCAGCAGCTTAGGACAGGGTCAGTTCTTC
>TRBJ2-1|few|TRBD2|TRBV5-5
CASSVSGGVDNEQFF
TGTGCCAGCAGCGTTAGCGGGGGGGTGGACAATGAGCAGTTCTTC
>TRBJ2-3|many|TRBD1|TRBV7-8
CASSHTATGSPDTQYF
TGTGCCAGCAGCCATACGGCGACAGGGAGCCCAGATACGCAGTATTTT
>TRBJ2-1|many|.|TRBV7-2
CASSLDSGGYNEQFF
TGTGCCAGCAGCTTAGACTCCGGGGGCTACAATGAGCAGTTCTTC
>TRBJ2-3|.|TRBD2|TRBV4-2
CASSHLSGTPSGGDTQYF
TGTGCCAGCAGCCACTTGTCCGGGACCCCCTCGGGGGGAGATACGCAGTATTTT
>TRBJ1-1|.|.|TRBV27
CASSSNPRNTEAFF
TGTGCCAGCAGTTCCAACCCCAGGAACACTGAAGCTTTCTTT
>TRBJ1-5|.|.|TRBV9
CASSEGGDSNQPQHF
TGTGCCAGCAGCGAGGGGGGGGATAGCAATCAGCCCCAGCATTTT
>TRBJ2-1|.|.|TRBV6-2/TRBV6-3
CASRMGAGWGSYNEQFF
TGTGCCAGCAGGATGGGGGCGGGATGGGGGTCCTACAATGAGCAGTTCTTC
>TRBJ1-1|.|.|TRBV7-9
CASSAVTGMNTEAFF
TGTGCCAGCAGCGCCGTAACAGGAATGAACACTGAAGCTTTCTTT
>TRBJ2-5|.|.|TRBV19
CASSIDGDSMYQETQYF
TGTGCCAGTAGTATAGATGGGGACTCCATGTATCAAGAGACCCAGTACTTC
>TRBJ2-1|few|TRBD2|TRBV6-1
CASSERRTSGTYNEQFF
TGTGCCAGCAGTGAACGAAGGACTAGCGGGACCTACAATGAGCAGTTCTTC
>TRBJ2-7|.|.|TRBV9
CASSPPTGIYEQYF
TGTGCCAGCAGCCCCCCGACTGGTATCTACGAGCAGTACTTC
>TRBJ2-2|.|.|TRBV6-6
CASSYSADNGELFF
TGTGCCAGCAGTTACTCCGCGGACAACGGGGAGCTGTTTTTT
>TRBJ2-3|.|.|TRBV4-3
CASSQEILDTQYF
TGCGCCAGCAGCCAAGAGATACTGGATACGCAGTATTTT
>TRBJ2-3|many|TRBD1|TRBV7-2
CASSVTGAPSDTQYF
TGTGCCAGCAGCGTGACAGGGGCGCCTTCAGATACGCAGTATTTT
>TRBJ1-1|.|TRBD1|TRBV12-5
CASGLGDSTEAFF
TGTGCTAGTGGTTTGGGGGACAGCACTGAAGCTTTCTTT
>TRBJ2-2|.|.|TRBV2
CASMGEWVPNTGELFF
TGTGCCAGCATGGGGGAATGGGTCCCGAACACCGGGGAGCTGTTTTTT
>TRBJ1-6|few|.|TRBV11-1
CASSLGGWNSPLHF
TGTGCCAGCAGCTTAGGGGGGTGGAATTCACCCCTCCACTTT
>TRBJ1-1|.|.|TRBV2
CASMGTPFEAFF
TGTGCCAGCATGGGAACTCCATTTGAAGCTTTCTTT
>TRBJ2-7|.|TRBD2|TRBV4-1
CASSQEERGLTYEQYF
TGCGCCAGCAGCCAAGAGGAGCGGGGGCTGACCTACGAGCAGTACTTC
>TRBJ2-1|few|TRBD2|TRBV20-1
CSARAPGLAGAKNEQFF
TGCAGTGCTAGAGCGCCAGGACTAGCGGGGGCAAAAAATGAGCAGTTCTTC
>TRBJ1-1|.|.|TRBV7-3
CASVSIQGALQKDTEAFF
TGTGCCTCGGTATCTATCCAGGGAGCCCTTCAGAAGGACACTGAAGCTTTCTTT
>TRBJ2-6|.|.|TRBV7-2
CASSLVARWSSGANVLTF
TGTGCCAGCAGCTTAGTCGCCAGGTGGAGCTCTGGGGCCAACGTCCTGACTTTC
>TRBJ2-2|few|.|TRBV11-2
CASVTGDRTVFF
TGTGCCAGCGTTACGGGGGACAGAACGGTGTTTTTT
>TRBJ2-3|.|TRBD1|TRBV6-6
CASSSRDSLTDTQYF
TGTGCCAGCAGTTCCCGGGACAGCCTCACAGATACGCAGTATTTT
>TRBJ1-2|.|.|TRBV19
CASSVGQTYGYTF
TGTGCCAGTAGTGTAGGACAGACCTATGGCTACACCTTC
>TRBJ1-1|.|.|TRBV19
CASSQNVNTEAFF
TGTGCCAGTAGCCAAAACGTGAACACTGAAGCTTTCTTT
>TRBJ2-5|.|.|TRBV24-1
CATSEGRVVQETQYF
TGTGCCACCAGTGAGGGGCGCGTGGTCCAAGAGACCCAGTACTTC
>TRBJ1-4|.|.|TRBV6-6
CASSYSGAAPGGLFF
TGTGCCAGCAGTTACTCGGGTGCAGCCCCTGGTGGGTTGTTTTTT
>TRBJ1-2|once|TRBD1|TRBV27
CASSLLGTGGYGYTF
TGTGCCAGCAGTTTATTGGGGACAGGGGGCTATGGCTACACCTTC
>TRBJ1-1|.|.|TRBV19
CATTSSGANTEAFF
TGTGCCACCACTAGTTCCGGGGCCAACACTGAAGCTTTCTTT
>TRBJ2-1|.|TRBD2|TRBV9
CASSVASGAYTYNEQFF
TGTGCCAGCAGCGTAGCTAGCGGGGCCTATACCTACAATGAGCAGTTCTTC
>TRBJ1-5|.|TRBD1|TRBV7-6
CASSPRTGGQNQPQHF
TGTGCCAGCAGCCCGAGGACAGGGGGGCAGAACCAGCCCCAGCATTTT
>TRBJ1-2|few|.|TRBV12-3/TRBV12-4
CASSPTPTGWVVGYTF
TGTGCCAGCAGCCCCACACCGACAGGCTGGGTAGTTGGCTACACCTTC
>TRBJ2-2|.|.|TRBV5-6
CASSLTEGLTVTGELFF
TGTGCCAGCAGCTTGACAGAAGGGCTTACTGTCACCGGGGAGCTGTTTTTT
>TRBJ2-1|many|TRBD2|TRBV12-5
CASGLGLAGASYNEQFF
TGTGCTAGTGGTCTAGGACTAGCGGGGGCCTCCTACAATGAGCAGTTCTTC
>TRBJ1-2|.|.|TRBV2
CASRAYGYTF
TGTGCCAGTAGGGCCTATGGCTACACCTTC
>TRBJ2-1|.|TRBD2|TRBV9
CASSVVGLANDEQFF
TGTGCCAGCAGCGTAGTCGGACTAGCGAACGATGAGCAGTTCTTC
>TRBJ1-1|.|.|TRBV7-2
CASSLAFMRTEAFF
TGTGCCAGCAGCTTAGCTTTCATGCGGACTGAAGCTTTCTTT
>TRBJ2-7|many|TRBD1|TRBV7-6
CASSSSGQDSYEQYF
TGTGCCAGCAGCTCTTCGGGACAGGACTCCTACGAGCAGTACTTC
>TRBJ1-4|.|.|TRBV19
CASWTENEKLFF
TGTGCCAGTTGGACCGAGAATGAAAAACTGTTTTTT
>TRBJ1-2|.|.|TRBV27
CASSLSSDGGGYTF
TGTGCCAGCAGTTTATCTTCCGACGGGGGAGGCTACACCTTC
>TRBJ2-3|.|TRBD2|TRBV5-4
CASSHLLGLAETDTRYF
TGTGCCAGCAGCCACCTGCTGGGCCTAGCGGAGACAGATACGCGGTATTTT
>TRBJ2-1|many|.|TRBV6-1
CASSFGLQTIDNEQFF
TGTGCCAGCAGTTTTGGACTGCAAACGATTGACAATGAGCAGTTCTTC
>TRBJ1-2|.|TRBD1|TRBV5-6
CASSVGTGGYTF
TGTGCCAGCAGCGTCGGGACAGGGGGCTACACCTTC
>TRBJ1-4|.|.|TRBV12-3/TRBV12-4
CASSSPGQRTHEKLFF
TGTGCCAGCAGTTCCCCGGGACAAAGGACTCATGAAAAACTGTTTTTT
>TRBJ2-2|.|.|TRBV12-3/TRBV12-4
CASSSTRSPNTGELFF
TGTGCCAGCAGTTCGACCCGGAGCCCGAACACCGGGGAGCTGTTTTTT
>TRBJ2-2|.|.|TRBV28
CASSEGKFDTGELFF
TGTGCCAGCAGTGAGGGGAAGTTCGACACCGGGGAGCTGTTTTTT
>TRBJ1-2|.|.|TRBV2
CASKGEEYGYTF
TGTGCCAGCAAAGGGGAGGAGTATGGCTACACCTTC
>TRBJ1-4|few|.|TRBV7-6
CASSSRHVEKLFF
TGTGCCAGCAGCTCCCGCCACGTTGAAAAACTGTTTTTT
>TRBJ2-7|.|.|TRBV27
CASSPGTPYEQYF
TGTGCCAGCAGTCCAGGGACACCTTACGAGCAGTACTTC
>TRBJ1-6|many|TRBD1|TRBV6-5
CASSYLGQDYNSPLHF
TGTGCCAGCAGTTACCTAGGACAGGACTATAATTCACCCCTCCACTTT
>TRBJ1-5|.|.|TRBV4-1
CASSQGEGRKRDQPQHF
TGCGCCAGCAGCCAAGGGGAAGGGAGAAAAAGGGATCAGCCCCAGCATTTT
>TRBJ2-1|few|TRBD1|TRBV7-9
CASSLARTGGEQFF
TGTGCCAGCAGCTTAGCGAGGACAGGGGGTGAGCAGTTCTTC
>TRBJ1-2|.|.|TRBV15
CATSRDTGSGNYGYTF
TGTGCCACCAGCAGAGATACCGGCAGCGGGAACTATGGCTACACCTTC
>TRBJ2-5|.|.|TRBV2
CASSEMKGFRFLETQYF
TGTGCCAGCAGTGAAATGAAGGGGTTCAGGTTCTTGGAGACCCAGTACTTC
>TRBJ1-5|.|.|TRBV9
CASSDGASNQPQHF
TGTGCCAGCAGCGACGGGGCTAGCAATCAGCCCCAGCATTTT